The text below deals with one TCR beta chain. Relative to its sample, this clonotype is medium-sized (0.01 to 0.1%). Its recognized antigen is unknown. It has no much larger one-base neighbor in the sample; base qualities were not kept. The data were obtained in a study of T cell repertoires and leukemia-associated antigens (dated by TCRdb to about 2019). At the level of the whole study: Each sample yielded about 5.1 to 6.6 million read pairs and about 3.3 to 5.0 million effective reads, approximately 15 million effective reads overall. Overall study outcomes, separate from this receptor: The four groups showed no significant differences in numbers of Vbeta genes (roughly 60), Jbeta genes (approximately 15), VDJ rearrangements, or unique CDR3s. The antigen specificity and function of the expanded clones were not directly tested, and further investigation of both was required.

TRIzol reagent was used to extract total RNA from the cultured T cells. TCRbeta libraries were amplified from RNA using 5' rapid amplification of cDNA ends (5'RACE). Before sequencing, library concentration and integrity were assessed using Qubit, an Agilent instrument, and quantitative PCR. Qualified libraries were sequenced on Illumina HiSeq or MiSeq by a commercial service provider. The study's own analysis went as follows. TCR sequences in each sample were identified using MiXCR version 1.8.2. For a clone to be considered qualified, a CDR3 longer than four amino acids, an in-frame nucleotide length, and the absence of a stop codon were required. A read containing the complete CDR3 structure was defined as an effective read. RT-PCR with 24 Vbeta primers, GeneScan spectratyping, and Sanger sequencing were used to validate expanded clones. TCRdb trimmed public reads at Q25 via fastp, called clones via MiXCR and kept in-frame beta chains. A single entry per CDR3 protein holds the most common genes and DNA from its merged rows. These V and J calls are TCRdb output, not the study's own analysis. The sample table lists roughly 15,000 distinct CDR3 sequences, 39% of them with a count of one. About 10% of the sample is in the top ten clones.

CD3+ T cells were first rested overnight at 2.5 million to 3 million cells/mL in RPMI 1640 without fetal bovine serum. MACS immunomagnetic beads were used, per the manufacturer's instructions, to isolate CD3+ T cells from PBMCs. The TCR comes from a female donor in good health. The sequenced material came from CD3+ T cells sorted from blood and cultured.

CDR3 sequence: CSATRLAAAYNEQFF. The nucleotide sequence reads as follows: TGCAGTGCTACCAGACTAGCGGCCGCCTACAATGAGCAGTTCTTC. The rearrangement joined TRBV20-1 to TRBJ2-1; TRBD2 agrees with 9 junctional bases. For this chain, trimming is 4 bases at the V end and 2 bases at the J end, and the number of junction bases without a gene match is 6. The CDR3 runs 15 residues from the cysteine to the phenylalanine. Of the read, only the CDR3 DNA is kept; its 45 bases are in frame from base 1. From a lookup of the germline V gene (reference sequence), CDR1 and CDR2 are DFQATT and SNEGSKA.